This paragraph covers one T cell receptor beta chain sequence. In the source study's methods: Nucleated cell number was recorded as an estimate derived from reference gene primer amplification. Data came from immunoSEQ multiplex PCR; TCRdb stores just in-frame clones and leaves some out. From that table come the V and J calls and clone size; the DNA was used to work out D and trimming. The data contain about 300,000 clones, roughly 88% of them seen just once; the ten biggest clones take up under 2%. Germline V gene data show CDR1 as LGHNA and CDR2 as YSLEER. The CDR3 totals 13 residues. Trimming removed 5 bases from V and 0 bases from J; junction bases left unmatched: 1. The data stem from a study of blood T cell repertoires in COVID-19. Whole-study context: Both acute and convalescent COVID-19 samples were obtained from the United States, Italy and Spain. Sources were T cells, B-cell-depleted T cells, or PBMCs; the material itself was cDNA or gDNA.

This receptor was taken from a woman between 50 and 59 years old with acute or convalescent COVID-19. Sequenced sample: peripheral blood. This chain joins TRBV4-3 and TRBJ2-7; TRBD1 aligns across 7 bases. The CDR3, as DNA: TGCGCCAGCAGCGGGGACAGCTCCTACGAGCAGTACTTC. Its protein product is CASSGDSSYEQYF.